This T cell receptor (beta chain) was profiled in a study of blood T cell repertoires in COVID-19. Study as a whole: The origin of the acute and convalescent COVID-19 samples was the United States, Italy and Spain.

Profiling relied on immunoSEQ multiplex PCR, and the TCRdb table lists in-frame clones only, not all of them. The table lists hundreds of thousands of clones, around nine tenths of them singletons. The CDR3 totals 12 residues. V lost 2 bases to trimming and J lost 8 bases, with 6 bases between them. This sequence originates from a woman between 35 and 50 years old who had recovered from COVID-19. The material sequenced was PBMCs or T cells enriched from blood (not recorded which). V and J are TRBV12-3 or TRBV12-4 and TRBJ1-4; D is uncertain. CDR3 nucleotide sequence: TGTGCCAGCAGTTTAAGCGGGGAAAAACTGTTTTTT. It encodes CASSLSGEKLFF.